The clone carrying this TCR beta chain has a single count. The antigen is undetermined. Sorting of CD4+ naive, central memory, regulatory and stem cell-like memory cells was performed via CD45RO/CCR7/CD25/CD127/CD95/CD27. V was pared by 6 bases and J by 4 bases, with 12 bases between. The CDR3 sequence is 13 residues long. Per the germline V gene, CDR1 is SNHLY and CDR2 is FYNNEI. Expressed TCRB transcripts got sequenced, as all isolated RNA was reverse transcribed. The average read count of naive, central memory and regulatory T cell samples was approximately 3.9 million. The repertoire was sequenced with immunoSEQ multiplex PCR; TCRdb's copy has only in-frame clones and lacks some. The data contain around 310,000 clones, approximately 15% of them singletons. The data derive from a study of beta chain features in type 1 diabetes. Findings and caveats of the study: A moderate, significant TCRB CDR3 shortening appeared in type 1 diabetes across four CD4+ subsets. Healthy donors had naive, central memory and Treg TCRB repertoires that appeared less similar than those seen among patients. When VDJ junctions were examined, type 1 diabetes patients showed fewer insertions and more deletions.

The chain is built from TRBV2 and TRBJ1-1; tentatively, D is TRBD1 (5 bases). Input material: naive CD4+ T cells from blood. The sequence came from a woman between 18 and 29 years old with type 1 diabetes. As DNA, the CDR3 is TGTGCCAGCAGCACCCAGGGAAGCACTGAAGCTTTCTTT. This gives the protein CASSTQGSTEAFF.